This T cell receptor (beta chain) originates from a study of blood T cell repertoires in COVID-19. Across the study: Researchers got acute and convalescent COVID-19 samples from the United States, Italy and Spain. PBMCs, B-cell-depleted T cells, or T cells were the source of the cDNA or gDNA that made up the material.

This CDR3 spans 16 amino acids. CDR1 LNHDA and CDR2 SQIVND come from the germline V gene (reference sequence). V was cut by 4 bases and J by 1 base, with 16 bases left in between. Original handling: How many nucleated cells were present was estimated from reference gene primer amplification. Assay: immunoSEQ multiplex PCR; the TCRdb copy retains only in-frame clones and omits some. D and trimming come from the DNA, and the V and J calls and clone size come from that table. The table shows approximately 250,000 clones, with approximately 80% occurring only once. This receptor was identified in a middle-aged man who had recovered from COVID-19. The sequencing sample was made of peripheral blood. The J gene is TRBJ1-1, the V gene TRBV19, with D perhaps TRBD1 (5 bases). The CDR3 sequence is CASSTGGTRGNTEAFF. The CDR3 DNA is TGTGCCAGTAGTACTGGTGGGACTAGGGGGAACACTGAAGCTTTCTTT.